This record looks at one T cell receptor (beta chain) sequence and its context. The antigen remains unidentified. Germline CDR1 is MNHNS and CDR2 is SASEGT. The ends were cut back, 8 bases at V and 0 bases at J, with 22 bases in the middle. The CDR3 loop spans 17 amino acids. Using immunoSEQ multiplex PCR, the repertoire was profiled, and TCRdb retains in-frame clones only, with some absent. The sample lists about 59,000 clones, about 78% occurring once. The entry originates in a study of vaccination effects on CD4 cells after COVID-19. Within the ViraFEST assay, antigen-specific CD4+ T cells underwent expansion with viral peptide pools prior to sequencing. Isolation of CD4+ T cells took place after about nine days of culture. All participants had two doses of either the BNT162b2 or mRNA-1273 vaccine.

The sample consisted of CD4+ T cells from PBMCs cultured with HCoV-OC43 spike peptides, taken after COVID-19 vaccination. Subset given: HCoV-OC43 spike overlapping peptide pool stimulation. J is TRBJ1-1 and V is TRBV6-1; D perhaps matches TRBD1 (5 bases). This clonotype was sampled from a human donor who received a COVID-19 vaccine. The CDR3 sequence is CASPEGGGDLMNTEAFF. CDR3 nucleotides: TGTGCCAGCCCTGAAGGAGGAGGGGACCTAATGAACACTGAAGCTTTCTTT.